The clone carrying this T cell receptor (beta chain) was seen a few times. Only in-frame clones appear in the TCRdb table, and some are missing; sequencing was by immunoSEQ multiplex PCR. The sample records hundreds of thousands of clones, approximately 82% being singletons. This sample stems from a study of blood T cell repertoires in COVID-19. This CDR3 region has 16 residues. After removal of 4 bases from V and 7 bases from J, the junction contained 17 bases not matched to a gene. Germline lookup yields CDR1 SGHDT and CDR2 YYEEEE. Sequenced: PBMCs or T cells enriched from blood (not recorded which). This clonotype originated in a man aged 35-49 years who had been exposed to COVID-19. The chain is built from TRBV5-6 and TRBJ2-7, with 7 bases lining up with TRBD2. The CDR3: CASSNLPAGRAEEQYF. The CDR3 DNA follows: TGTGCCAGCAGCAACCTCCCGGCAGGGAGGGCGGAAGAGCAGTACTTC.